This is a list of T cell receptor beta chains from one sample in a study of T cells expressing NK-cell markers. Each CDR3 protein gets one entry in TCRdb, which reprocessed the 5' RACE reads and gives no DNA. The table for this sample gives just under 150,000 distinct CDR3 sequences. Sequencing was carried out using blood T cells: a sorted CD56 or NKG2C T cell subset, CD4+ or CD8+ T cells, or bulk PBMC T cells (not recorded which). The source is a man between 18 and 29 years old in good health. CDR3s include the opening cysteine and the closing phenylalanine or tryptophan.

v_gene: TRBV6-5; j_gene: TRBJ2-2; CDR3aa: CASSYSDLYTGELFF
v_gene: TRBV20-1; j_gene: TRBJ2-7; CDR3aa: CSARDVTSYEQYF
v_gene: TRBV30; j_gene: TRBJ2-7; CDR3aa: CAWGLGGPPYEQYF
v_gene: TRBV11-2; j_gene: TRBJ2-2; CDR3aa: CASSLPFPRTSGRGDTGELFF
v_gene: TRBV13; j_gene: TRBJ2-3; CDR3aa: CASSYLAGGRFTDTQYF
v_gene: TRBV7-9; j_gene: TRBJ2-1; CDR3aa: CASSSVQGAIYNEQFF
v_gene: TRBV12-3/TRBV12-4; j_gene: TRBJ1-3; CDR3aa: CASRGTGLSGNTIYF
v_gene: TRBV29-1; j_gene: TRBJ2-1; CDR3aa: CSVLLAPEQFF
v_gene: TRBV2; j_gene: TRBJ1-1; CDR3aa: CASVGTAEGTEAFF
v_gene: TRBV7-8; j_gene: TRBJ2-1; CDR3aa: CASSLLSHNEQFF
v_gene: TRBV3-1; j_gene: TRBJ2-3; CDR3aa: CASSRSGSTDTQYF
v_gene: TRBV12-3/TRBV12-4; j_gene: TRBJ2-3; CDR3aa: CASSKGIDTQYF
v_gene: TRBV6-5; j_gene: TRBJ2-5; CDR3aa: CASSYSGGEQETQYF
v_gene: TRBV28; j_gene: TRBJ2-7; CDR3aa: CASSFAEGDEQYF
v_gene: TRBV5-5; j_gene: TRBJ2-7; CDR3aa: CASSPDRGHYEQYF
v_gene: TRBV6-5; j_gene: TRBJ2-3; CDR3aa: CASSSSSLGTDTQYF
v_gene: TRBV2; j_gene: TRBJ2-7; CDR3aa: CASSEPGTEDEQYF
v_gene: TRBV6-1; j_gene: TRBJ2-1; CDR3aa: CASRPSVGGSSYNEQFF
v_gene: TRBV6-2/TRBV6-3; j_gene: TRBJ2-5; CDR3aa: CASSSWDPDRGRAGPGETQYF
v_gene: TRBV6-2/TRBV6-3; j_gene: TRBJ2-7; CDR3aa: CASSYDRSLVGEQYF
v_gene: TRBV20-1; j_gene: TRBJ1-5; CDR3aa: CSARVGIGQLGQPQHF
v_gene: TRBV20-1; j_gene: TRBJ2-1; CDR3aa: CSARESGSYNEQFF
v_gene: TRBV10-3; j_gene: TRBJ2-1; CDR3aa: CATRSLADTSSYNEQFF
v_gene: TRBV14; j_gene: TRBJ2-3; CDR3aa: CASSQVSTDTQYF
v_gene: TRBV4-1; j_gene: TRBJ1-1; CDR3aa: CASSQAAGQQNTEAFF
v_gene: TRBV28; j_gene: TRBJ2-7; CDR3aa: CASRLRRTGGVEQYF
v_gene: TRBV7-9; j_gene: TRBJ2-2; CDR3aa: CASSFLAGGTTGELFF
v_gene: TRBV9; j_gene: TRBJ2-1; CDR3aa: CASSVGQGGNEQFF
v_gene: TRBV7-2; j_gene: TRBJ1-5; CDR3aa: CASSRPNQPQHF
v_gene: TRBV4-1; j_gene: TRBJ2-1; CDR3aa: CASSQVGGNEQFF
v_gene: TRBV16; j_gene: TRBJ1-1; CDR3aa: CASSQFVESEAFF
v_gene: TRBV6-5; j_gene: TRBJ1-5; CDR3aa: CASSYSAPYSTVFNQPQHF
v_gene: TRBV14; j_gene: TRBJ1-1; CDR3aa: CASSQVSGAEAFF
v_gene: TRBV19; j_gene: TRBJ2-2; CDR3aa: CASSLTPSTGELFF
v_gene: TRBV5-5; j_gene: TRBJ2-1; CDR3aa: CASSLAGLARNEQFF
v_gene: TRBV4-1; j_gene: TRBJ2-2; CDR3aa: CASSQDSAAGELFF
v_gene: TRBV12-3/TRBV12-4; j_gene: TRBJ1-2; CDR3aa: CASSDRARYGYTF
v_gene: TRBV19; j_gene: TRBJ1-2; CDR3aa: CASKPFGANYGYTF
v_gene: TRBV12-3/TRBV12-4; j_gene: TRBJ1-1; CDR3aa: CASVSQGRTEAFF
v_gene: TRBV7-9; j_gene: TRBJ2-1; CDR3aa: CASSMGLAYEQFF
v_gene: TRBV12-3/TRBV12-4; j_gene: TRBJ2-5; CDR3aa: CASSLGHSKTQYF
v_gene: TRBV27; j_gene: TRBJ2-7; CDR3aa: CASSWQGSYEQYF
v_gene: TRBV27; j_gene: TRBJ2-6; CDR3aa: CASSFLKSPVDNVLTF
v_gene: TRBV9; j_gene: TRBJ1-4; CDR3aa: CASSVGESNNEKLFF
v_gene: TRBV6-1; j_gene: TRBJ2-2; CDR3aa: CASRPGQPNTGELFF
v_gene: TRBV6-2/TRBV6-3; j_gene: TRBJ1-2; CDR3aa: CASRGFEDRNIYGYTF
v_gene: TRBV19; j_gene: TRBJ1-5; CDR3aa: CASSIASGPSNQPQHF